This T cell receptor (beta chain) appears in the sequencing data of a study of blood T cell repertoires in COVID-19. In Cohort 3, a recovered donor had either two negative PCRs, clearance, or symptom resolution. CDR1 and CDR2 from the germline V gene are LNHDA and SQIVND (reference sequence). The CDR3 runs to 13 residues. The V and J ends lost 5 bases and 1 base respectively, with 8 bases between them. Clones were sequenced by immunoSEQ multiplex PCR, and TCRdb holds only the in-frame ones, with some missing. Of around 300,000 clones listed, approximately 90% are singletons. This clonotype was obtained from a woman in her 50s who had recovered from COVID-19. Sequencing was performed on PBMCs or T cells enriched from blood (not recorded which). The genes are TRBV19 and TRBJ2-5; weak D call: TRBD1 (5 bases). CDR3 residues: CASSRQLQETQYF. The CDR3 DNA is TGTGCCAGTAGTCGACAGCTCCAAGAGACCCAGTACTTC.